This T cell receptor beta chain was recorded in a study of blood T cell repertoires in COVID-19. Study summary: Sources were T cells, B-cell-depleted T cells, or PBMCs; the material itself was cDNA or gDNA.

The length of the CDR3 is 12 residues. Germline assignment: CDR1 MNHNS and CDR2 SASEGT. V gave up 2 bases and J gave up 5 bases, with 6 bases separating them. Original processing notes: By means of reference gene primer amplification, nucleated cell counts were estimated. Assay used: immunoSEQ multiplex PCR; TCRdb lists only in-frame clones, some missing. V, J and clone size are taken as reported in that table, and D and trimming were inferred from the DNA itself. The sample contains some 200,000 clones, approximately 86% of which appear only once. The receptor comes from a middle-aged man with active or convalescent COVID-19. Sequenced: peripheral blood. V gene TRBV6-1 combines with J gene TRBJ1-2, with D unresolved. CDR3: CASSEIQYGYTF. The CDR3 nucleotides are TGTGCCAGCAGTGAAATCCAGTATGGCTACACCTTC.